This TCR beta chain was recorded in a study of graft-versus-host responses after intestinal transplantation. Study background: Each recipient received anti-thymocyte globulin induction, then tacrolimus and steroids for about 3 years.

In the case of this clone: The antigen is unknown.

Between the trimmed V and J ends, which lost 2 bases and 8 bases, there was a span of 12 bases. This CDR3 comprises 13 residues. The germline CDR1 and CDR2 sequences are MNHNY and SVGAGI (reference sequence). Using immunoSEQ multiplex PCR, the repertoire was profiled, and TCRdb retains in-frame clones only, with some absent. The data show some 130,000 clones, around 93% seen once. Findings and caveats of the study: GvH clones detected in recipient marrow included some appearing first in ileum or blood. Allografts from individuals with graft-donor T cell macrochimerism displayed high graft-versus-host to host-versus-graft clonal ratios. Peak circulating GvH clone levels were associated with early post-transplant HvG declines.

Sample: unstimulated CD4+ T cells sorted from spleen or lymph node cells, taken before intestinal transplant. The sequence came from a human donor who received an intestinal transplant. This chain links TRBV6-6 with TRBJ1-2; D is possibly TRBD1 (5 bases). This CDR3 reads CASSYPGSIGYTF. CDR3 nucleotides: TGTGCCAGCAGTTACCCAGGGTCCATAGGCTACACCTTC.